These T cell receptor beta chains were read from a single sample in a study of shared T cell receptors in the human thymus. Profiled with immunoSEQ multiplex PCR; TCRdb holds only in-frame clones, not every one. The repertoire holds about 710,000 clones, with about 89% as singletons. This sample was shared with a second study, whose subject was human thymus T cells.

The sample comprised thymocytes. Source of these receptors: a boy younger than two with a congenital heart defect. The CDR3 runs from the conserved cysteine through the conserved F or W. D genes are given only for firm matches. A clone size is listed for some rows: how often the clone was seen (once, few, many), or a class if it is expanded.

abundance | j_gene | v_gene | d_gene | CDR3aa | CDR3nt
. | TRBJ1-2 | TRBV7-9 | . | CASSLVEERDIDGYTF | TGTGCCAGCAGCTTAGTGGAGGAGAGGGATATTGATGGCTACACCTTC
. | TRBJ2-7 | TRBV2 | TRBD2 | CASSDPRTSGKKGYEQYF | TGTGCCAGCAGTGATCCCCGGACTAGCGGGAAAAAAGGCTACGAGCAGTACTTC
. | TRBJ1-4 | TRBV5-8 | . | CASSRRGNEKLFF | TGTGCCAGCAGCAGAAGGGGTAATGAAAAACTGTTTTTT
. | TRBJ2-2 | TRBV5-1 | TRBD1 | CASSLTRIPYRTGRDTGELFF | TGCGCCAGCAGCTTGACCCGAATCCCATACCGGACAGGGCGTGACACCGGGGAGCTGTTTTTT
few | TRBJ1-3 | TRBV6-5 | TRBD1 | CASRNRGFSGNTIYF | TGTGCCAGCAGGAACAGGGGGTTCTCTGGAAACACCATATATTTT
. | TRBJ2-3 | TRBV7-6 | TRBD2 | CASSLVTSPLGDTQYF | TGTGCCAGCAGCTTAGTGACTAGCCCTTTGGGAGATACGCAGTATTTT
. | TRBJ2-7 | TRBV27 | . | CASSQGLTYEQYF | TGTGCCAGCAGTCAGGGGCTAACCTACGAGCAGTACTTC
. | TRBJ2-7 | TRBV7-9 | . | CASSSQGIGYEQYF | TGTGCCAGCAGCTCACAGGGAATAGGGTACGAGCAGTACTTC
. | TRBJ2-7 | TRBV25-1 | . | CASSSGPSSYEQYF | TGTGCCAGCAGTTCAGGTCCTAGCTCCTACGAGCAGTACTTC
. | TRBJ1-1 | TRBV4-3 | . | CASSQDGARNTEAFF | TGCGCCAGCAGCCAAGATGGAGCGAGGAACACTGAAGCTTTCTTT
. | TRBJ2-3 | TRBV2 | . | CASSNNGLDTQYF | TGTGCCAGCAGCAATAATGGACTAGATACGCAGTATTTT
. | TRBJ2-3 | TRBV5-1 | TRBD1 | CASSGTGVLTDTQYF | TGCGCCAGCAGCGGGACAGGGGTCCTCACAGATACGCAGTATTTT
. | TRBJ1-5 | TRBV28 | TRBD1 | CASSFRTGFQPQHF | TGTGCCAGCAGTTTTAGGACAGGGTTTCAGCCCCAGCATTTT
. | TRBJ2-5 | TRBV11-2 | TRBD2 | CASSLEGFRTSGQETQYF | TGTGCCAGCAGCTTAGAGGGATTTAGGACTAGCGGACAAGAGACCCAGTACTTC
once | TRBJ2-2 | TRBV10-3 | . | CAISKTGNTGELFF | TGTGCCATCAGCAAGACAGGCAACACCGGGGAGCTGTTTTTT
. | TRBJ1-2 | TRBV6-5 | TRBD1 | CASSPNRGFLDYTF | TGTGCCAGCAGTCCGAACAGGGGATTCTTAGACTACACCTTC
once | TRBJ1-3 | TRBV29-1 | . | CSVELLQANSGNTIYF | TGCAGCGTTGAACTGCTCCAGGCTAACTCTGGAAACACCATATATTTT
. | TRBJ2-7 | TRBV6-5 | TRBD1 | CASSTDLTGGYEQYF | TGTGCCAGCAGTACCGACTTGACAGGGGGCTACGAGCAGTACTTC
. | TRBJ2-7 | TRBV9 | TRBD2 | CASSVGGTSGSGEQYF | TGTGCCAGCAGCGTAGGAGGGACTAGCGGGAGTGGTGAGCAGTACTTC
. | TRBJ2-7 | TRBV7-2 | TRBD2 | CASSGRLAADYEQYF | TGTGCCAGCAGCGGCCGACTAGCGGCAGACTACGAGCAGTACTTC
. | TRBJ1-2 | TRBV19 | TRBD1 | CASTATGPLFYGYTF | TGTGCCAGTACGGCGACAGGGCCCCTCTTCTATGGCTACACCTTC
. | TRBJ2-7 | TRBV27 | TRBD2 | CASRGERGAYEQYF | TGTGCCAGCAGAGGGGAGCGGGGGGCCTACGAGCAGTACTTC
. | TRBJ2-2 | TRBV19 | TRBD2 | CASSMELADVTGELFF | TGTGCCAGTAGTATGGAACTAGCGGACGTCACCGGGGAGCTGTTTTTT
. | TRBJ1-4 | TRBV14 | . | CASRRDNQTNEKLFF | TGTGCCAGCAGACGGGACAATCAAACTAATGAAAAACTGTTTTTT
. | TRBJ2-5 | TRBV10-3 | . | CAISESWGGGSRADQETQYF | TGTGCCATCAGTGAGTCGTGGGGCGGAGGGAGCAGGGCGGACCAAGAGACCCAGTACTTC
. | TRBJ1-3 | TRBV5-5 | TRBD1 | CASSWDRGSSGNTIYF | TGTGCCAGCAGCTGGGACAGGGGAAGCTCTGGAAACACCATATATTTT
. | TRBJ2-2 | TRBV4-3 | TRBD2 | CASSQGLAGHTGELFF | TGCGCCAGCAGCCAAGGACTAGCGGGGCACACCGGGGAGCTGTTTTTT
. | TRBJ2-7 | TRBV23-1 | . | CASSLYYEQYF | TGCGCCAGCAGTCTTTACTACGAGCAGTACTTC
. | TRBJ1-6 | TRBV9 | . | CASSAQGYNSPLHF | TGTGCCAGCAGCGCACAGGGCTATAATTCACCCCTCCACTTT
. | TRBJ1-5 | TRBV27 | TRBD1 | CASSAYRGGPSLASNQPQHF | TGTGCCAGCAGTGCTTACAGGGGGGGCCCCAGCTTGGCATCCAATCAGCCCCAGCATTTT
. | TRBJ2-3 | TRBV4-3 | TRBD2 | CASSQDWTRKSVGTGDTQYF | TGCGCCAGCAGCCAAGATTGGACTAGAAAAAGCGTGGGGACGGGAGATACGCAGTATTTT
. | TRBJ2-7 | TRBV5-8 | TRBD1 | CASSLLGTGDVPYEQYF | TGTGCCAGCAGCCTACTTGGGACAGGGGATGTGCCCTACGAGCAGTACTTC
. | TRBJ2-7 | TRBV4-3 | TRBD2 | CASSQAWTSGSNEQYF | TGCGCCAGCAGTCAAGCCTGGACTAGCGGGAGTAACGAGCAGTACTTC
few | TRBJ2-3 | TRBV14 | . | CASSRVGRTDTQYF | TGTGCCAGCAGCCGAGTCGGTCGCACAGATACGCAGTATTTT
few | TRBJ2-2 | TRBV28 | . | CASSETRNPGELFF | TGTGCCAGCAGCGAGACTCGGAACCCCGGGGAGCTGTTTTTT
. | TRBJ2-4 | TRBV5-4 | TRBD1 | CASSRAGTERNIQYF | TGTGCCAGCAGCCGCGCCGGGACAGAAAGAAACATTCAGTACTTC
. | TRBJ2-7 | TRBV28 | . | CASETDGSYEQYF | TGTGCCAGCGAGACTGACGGGAGCTACGAGCAGTACTTC
. | TRBJ2-5 | TRBV7-3 | TRBD1 | CASSTGEHRGQETQYF | TGTGCCAGCAGCACCGGCGAACACAGGGGCCAAGAGACCCAGTACTTC
once | TRBJ2-3 | TRBV30 | TRBD1 | CAWSVRDRETDTQYF | TGTGCCTGGAGTGTTAGAGACAGGGAAACAGATACGCAGTATTTT
. | TRBJ1-6 | TRBV2 | TRBD1 | CASSVTGEDSPLHF | TGTGCCAGCAGTGTTACAGGGGAGGATTCACCCCTCCACTTT
. | TRBJ1-1 | TRBV14 | TRBD1 | CASRGDRGRTEAFF | TGTGCCAGCCGCGGGGACAGGGGGCGAACTGAAGCTTTCTTT
once | TRBJ1-2 | TRBV5-6 | TRBD1 | CASSQKKRTGDPWGYTF | TGTGCCAGCAGCCAAAAGAAACGGACAGGGGATCCCTGGGGCTACACCTTC
. | TRBJ2-1 | TRBV29-1 | TRBD2 | CSGPGLHEQFF | TGCAGCGGACCGGGACTACATGAGCAGTTCTTC
. | TRBJ2-1 | TRBV9 | . | CASSVGVSEQFF | TGTGCCAGCAGCGTAGGAGTGAGTGAGCAGTTCTTC
few | TRBJ2-6 | TRBV28 | TRBD1 | CASSLNPGTGGFGANVLTF | TGTGCCAGCAGTTTAAACCCCGGGACAGGGGGCTTTGGGGCCAACGTCCTGACTTTC
. | TRBJ1-2 | TRBV12-5 | TRBD1 | CASGLGGQDFFSVSYTF | TGTGCTAGTGGTTTGGGGGGACAGGACTTTTTTTCGGTGAGCTACACCTTC
. | TRBJ2-7 | TRBV5-1 | . | CASSLGQGSSYEQYF | TGCGCCAGCAGCTTGGGTCAGGGGAGCTCCTACGAGCAGTACTTC
. | TRBJ1-1 | TRBV4-2 | . | CASSQDMVPTGYRSEAFF | TGTGCCAGCAGCCAAGATATGGTTCCGACAGGTTATCGGTCTGAAGCTTTCTTT
. | TRBJ2-7 | TRBV7-8 | TRBD2 | CASSLARTSSYEQYF | TGTGCCAGCAGCCTGGCCCGGACTAGCTCCTACGAGCAGTACTTC
. | TRBJ2-7 | TRBV11-2 | . | CASSGGGAGSYEQYF | TGTGCCAGCAGCGGAGGCGGCGCTGGGTCCTACGAGCAGTACTTC
. | TRBJ2-7 | TRBV5-6 | TRBD2 | CASSSLLVAGPYEQYF | TGTGCCAGCAGCTCCCTATTGGTAGCGGGACCCTACGAGCAGTACTTC
. | TRBJ2-5 | TRBV7-6 | TRBD1 | CASSPGTVQETQYF | TGTGCCAGCAGCCCTGGGACAGTCCAAGAGACCCAGTACTTC
. | TRBJ1-3 | TRBV9 | . | CASSVGSRDAGNTIYF | TGTGCCAGCAGCGTAGGGTCGCGGGACGCTGGAAACACCATATATTTT
. | TRBJ2-3 | TRBV6-6 | . | CASRGYREDTQYF | TGTGCCAGCAGGGGCTACAGGGAGGATACGCAGTATTTT
. | TRBJ2-7 | TRBV2 | TRBD1 | CASMIWTGENEQYF | TGTGCCAGCATGATCTGGACAGGGGAAAACGAGCAGTACTTC
. | TRBJ2-7 | TRBV28 | TRBD2 | CASRGLAGDVTYEQYF | TGTGCCAGCAGGGGACTAGCGGGAGATGTGACCTACGAGCAGTACTTC
. | TRBJ2-3 | TRBV28 | TRBD2 | CASSRLAGGLITDTQYF | TGTGCCAGCTCAAGACTAGCGGGGGGACTTATTACAGATACGCAGTATTTT
once | TRBJ1-2 | TRBV9 | . | CASSSGRYGYTF | TGTGCCAGCAGCTCAGGAAGGTATGGCTACACCTTC
. | TRBJ2-1 | TRBV18 | TRBD1 | CASSPPLGQRYNEQFF | TGTGCCAGCTCACCACCGTTGGGACAGCGTTACAATGAGCAGTTCTTC